A single T cell receptor beta chain is shown here with its context. No antigen is known for it. PCR primers comprised 60 Vbeta and 13 Jbeta primers. TCRdb's copy holds only in-frame clones and misses some; the assay was immunoSEQ multiplex PCR. This table has around 120,000 clones, under 80% appearing once. The source of the sample is a study of cytomegalovirus exposure and HLA in healthy donors. Study outcomes and limitations: Reported performance of the classifier showed diagnosis of cytomegalovirus status with high specificity and sensitivity.

This TCR was sampled from a woman aged 50 to 65 in good health and CMV-seropositive. Sequencing used PBMCs.

This CDR3 is CASSLSGGVPSTDTQYF. The CDR3 coding sequence is TGTGCCAGCAGCTTAAGCGGGGGGGTGCCTAGCACAGATACGCAGTATTTT. The rearrangement joins TRBV11-2 to TRBJ2-3; 10 bases line up with TRBD2. The CDR3 consists of 17 residues. CDR1 and CDR2 (germline): SGHAT, FQNNGV. V trimming: 2 bases; J trimming: 0 bases; junction bases outside the gene matches: 5.